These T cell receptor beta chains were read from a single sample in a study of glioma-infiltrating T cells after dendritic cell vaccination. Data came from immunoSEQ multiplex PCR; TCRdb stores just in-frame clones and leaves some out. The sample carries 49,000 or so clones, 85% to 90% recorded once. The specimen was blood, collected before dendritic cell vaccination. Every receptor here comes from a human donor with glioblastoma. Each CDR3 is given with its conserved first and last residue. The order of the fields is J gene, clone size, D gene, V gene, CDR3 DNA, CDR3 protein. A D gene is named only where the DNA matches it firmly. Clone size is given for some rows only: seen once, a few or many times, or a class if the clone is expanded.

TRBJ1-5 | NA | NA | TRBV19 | TGTGCCAGTAGTAATCCGAGCGTGTATCAGCCCCAGCATTTT | CASSNPSVYQPQHF
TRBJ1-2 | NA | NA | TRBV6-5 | TGTGCCAGCAGGGAGGACAACTATGGCTACACCTTC | CASREDNYGYTF
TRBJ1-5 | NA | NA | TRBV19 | TGTGCCAGTACCCAGCAGGGGCTAGTGCAGCCCCAGCATTTT | CASTQQGLVQPQHF
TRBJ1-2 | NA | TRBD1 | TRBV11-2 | TGTGCCAGCAGCTTAGAGAACAGGGGAGGCTATGGCTACACCTTC | CASSLENRGGYGYTF
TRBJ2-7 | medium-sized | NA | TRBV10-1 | TGCGCCAGCAGTGAGCAGGGGTCGCTTTACGAGCAGTACTTC | CASSEQGSLYEQYF
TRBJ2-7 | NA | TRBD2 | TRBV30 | TGTGCCTGGAGTCCCCCCCCACGACTAGCGGTTACCTACGAGCAGTACTTC | CAWSPPPRLAVTYEQYF
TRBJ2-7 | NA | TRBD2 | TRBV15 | TGTGCCACCCGCGCCTACGGGACTAGCGGGTCTAAAAGCTCCTACGAGCAGTACTTC | CATRAYGTSGSKSSYEQYF
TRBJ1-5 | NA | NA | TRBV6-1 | TGTGCCAGCAGTGCAAACCCCAACAACAATCAGCCCCAGCATTTT | CASSANPNNNQPQHF
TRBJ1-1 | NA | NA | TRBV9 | TGTGCCAGCAGCGTAGTTCACAGCATGAACACTGAAGCTTTCTTT | CASSVVHSMNTEAFF
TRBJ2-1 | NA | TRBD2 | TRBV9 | TGTGCCAGCAGCGCCCATCTGGGAGGGCCCCTAAATGAGCAGTTCTTC | CASSAHLGGPLNEQFF
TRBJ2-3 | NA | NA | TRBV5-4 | TGTGCCAGCAGCTTGTCTCCGGGTGAGGCAGATACGCAGTATTTT | CASSLSPGEADTQYF
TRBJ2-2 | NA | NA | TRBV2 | TGTGCCAGCAGGGAACAGGGCCCCACCGGGGAGCTGTTTTTT | CASREQGPTGELFF
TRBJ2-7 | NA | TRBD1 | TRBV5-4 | TGTGCCAGCAGCCAAATGGGACAGGGCTACGAGCAGTACTTC | CASSQMGQGYEQYF
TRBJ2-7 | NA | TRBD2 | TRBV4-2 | TGTGCCAGCAGCCAAGATCTCCTGGCGGGGGGGCTCGAGCAGTACTTC | CASSQDLLAGGLEQYF
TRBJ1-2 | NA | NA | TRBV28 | TGTGCCAGCGTTCAGGTCAACTATGGCTACACCTTC | CASVQVNYGYTF
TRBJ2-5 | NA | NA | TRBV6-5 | TGTGCCAGCAGTTACTCGGGCCGGCAAGAGACCCAGTACTTC | CASSYSGRQETQYF
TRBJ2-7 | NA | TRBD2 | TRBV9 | TGTGCCAGCAGCGTAGCGGGGGGGCGCTTATACGAGCAGTACTTC | CASSVAGGRLYEQYF
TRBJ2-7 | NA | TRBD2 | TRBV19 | TGTGCCAGTAGTCTGGGACTAGCGGGAGGGTATCAATCCTACGAGCAGTACTTC | CASSLGLAGGYQSYEQYF
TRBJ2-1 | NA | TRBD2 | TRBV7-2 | TGTGCCAGCAGTATGGCGGGAGGGCCATCAGAGCAGTTCTTC | CASSMAGGPSEQFF
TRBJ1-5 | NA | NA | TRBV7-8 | TGTGCCAGCAGCCTAGGACAGTATCAGCCCCAGCATTTT | CASSLGQYQPQHF
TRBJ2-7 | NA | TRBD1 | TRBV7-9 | TGTGCCAGCAGCTTAAATCGCCCCGGGACAGGGTCTTACGAGCAGTACTTC | CASSLNRPGTGSYEQYF
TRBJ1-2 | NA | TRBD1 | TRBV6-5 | TGTGCCAGCAGTGGGCAGACAGGGAATGGCTACACCTTC | CASSGQTGNGYTF
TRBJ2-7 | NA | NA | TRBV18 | TGTGCCAGCTCACAGACAGTCTACGAGCAGTACTTC | CASSQTVYEQYF
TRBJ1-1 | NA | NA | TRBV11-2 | TGTGCCAGCAGCCTCATGGGGAGGAGGAACACTGAAGCTTTCTTT | CASSLMGRRNTEAFF
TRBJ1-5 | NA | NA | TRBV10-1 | TGCGCCAGCAGTGCCCCCGGTCAGCCCCAGCATTTT | CASSAPGQPQHF
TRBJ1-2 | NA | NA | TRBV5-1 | TGCGCCAGCAGCTTAGGAAGGGGTGACTATGGCTACACCTTC | CASSLGRGDYGYTF
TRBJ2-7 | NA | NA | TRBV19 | TGTGCCAGTAGTTCTGGGCTAGCGGAGGGGGTTTACGAGCAGTACTTC | CASSSGLAEGVYEQYF
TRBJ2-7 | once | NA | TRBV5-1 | TGCGCCAGCAGCTTGGCCCCCGACGCCCGGCGCGGATACGAGCAGTACTTC | CASSLAPDARRGYEQYF
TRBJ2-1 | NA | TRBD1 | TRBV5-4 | TGTGCCAGCAGCCCCGGGACAGCCAGAACCTACAATGAGCAGTTCTTC | CASSPGTARTYNEQFF
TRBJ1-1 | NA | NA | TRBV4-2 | TGTGCCAGCAGCCAAGGCGGGAGGGTTGACACTGAAGCTTTCTTT | CASSQGGRVDTEAFF
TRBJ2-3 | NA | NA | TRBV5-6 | TGTGCCAGCAGTCTAGGAAGCCTTAGCACAGATACGCAGTATTTT | CASSLGSLSTDTQYF
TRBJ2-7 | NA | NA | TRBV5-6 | TGTGCCAGCAGCGATACAGGGGACTCCTACTCCTACGAGCAGTACTTC | CASSDTGDSYSYEQYF
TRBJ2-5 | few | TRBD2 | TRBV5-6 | TGTGCCAGCAGCTTGGCGGGGACTAGCGTACAAGAGACCCAGTACTTC | CASSLAGTSVQETQYF
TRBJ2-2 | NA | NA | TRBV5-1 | TGCGCCAGCAGCTTGGAGTCAGGGAGGTCCGGGGAGCTGTTTTTT | CASSLESGRSGELFF
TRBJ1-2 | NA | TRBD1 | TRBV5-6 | TGTGCCAGCAGCGGCGGGACAGGGGGCTATGGCTACACCTTC | CASSGGTGGYGYTF
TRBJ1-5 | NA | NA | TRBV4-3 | TGCGCCAGCAGCCGAGACTTCGAGGGCAATCAGCCCCAGCATTTT | CASSRDFEGNQPQHF
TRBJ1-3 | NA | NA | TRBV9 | TGTGCCAGCAGCGTAGAGGCGGCTGGAAACACCATATATTTT | CASSVEAAGNTIYF
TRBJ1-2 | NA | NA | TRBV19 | TGTGCCAGTAGTAATACGGATCAGGGGTACCATGGCTACACCTTC | CASSNTDQGYHGYTF
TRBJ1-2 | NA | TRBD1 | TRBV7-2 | TGTGCCAGCAGCTCAAATTGGGACAGGGCCGAATCCAACTATGGCTACACCTTC | CASSSNWDRAESNYGYTF
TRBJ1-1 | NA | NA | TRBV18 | TGTGCCAGCTCTGGCGTGGGGGGACTGAACACTGAAGCTTTCTTT | CASSGVGGLNTEAFF
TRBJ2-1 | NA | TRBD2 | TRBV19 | TGTGCCAGCATAGCGGGTGGGATTAACAATGAGCAGTTCTTC | CASIAGGINNEQFF
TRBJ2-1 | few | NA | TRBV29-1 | TGCAGCCTCCGAGGCGGGAAGGTTTTTCGCAATGAGCAGTTCTTC | CSLRGGKVFRNEQFF
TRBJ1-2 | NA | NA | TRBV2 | TGTGCCAGCAGCGCCGGACAGACCTATGGCTACACCTTC | CASSAGQTYGYTF
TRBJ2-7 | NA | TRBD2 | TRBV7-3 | TGTGCCAGCACCAATTACAGCCCTAGCGGGACTATTGACGAGCAGTACTTC | CASTNYSPSGTIDEQYF
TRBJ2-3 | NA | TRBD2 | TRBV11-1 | TGTGCCAGCAGATCTAGCGGGAGGGCCCCAGATACGCAGTATTTT | CASRSSGRAPDTQYF
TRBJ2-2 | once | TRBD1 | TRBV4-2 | TGTGCCAGCAGCCGAGGGACAGGAGACACCGGGGAGCTGTTTTTT | CASSRGTGDTGELFF
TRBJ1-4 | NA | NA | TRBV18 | TGTGCCAGCTCACGCGCGCAGGAGGGGGAAAAACTGTTTTTT | CASSRAQEGEKLFF